This TCR beta chain was sequenced during a study of cytomegalovirus exposure and HLA in healthy donors. A multiplex PCR was run with 60 Vbeta primers and 13 Jbeta primers. The repertoire was sequenced with immunoSEQ multiplex PCR; TCRdb's copy has only in-frame clones and lacks some. Of roughly 180,000 clones listed, roughly 84% are singletons. The study, taken as a whole, reports: Roughly even sequencing depth across donors was the assumption behind the presence/absence analyses. Among immune exposure information, only CMV serostatus was available.

This CDR3 contains 17 residues. Per germline, CDR1 SGHTA and CDR2 FQGNSA. V was pared by 5 bases and J by 0 bases, with 9 bases of the junction left unmatched. On this clone: Its antigen is not known.

This chain uses TRBV7-2 with TRBJ2-1; 8 nucleotides line up with TRBD2. Sequencing was done on a sample of PBMCs. The TCR sequence derives from a young man in good health and CMV-seronegative. CDR3 sequence reads: CASSPQARGGSYNEQFF. The CDR3 coding sequence is TGTGCCAGCAGCCCCCAAGCCCGGGGGGGCTCCTACAATGAGCAGTTCTTC.